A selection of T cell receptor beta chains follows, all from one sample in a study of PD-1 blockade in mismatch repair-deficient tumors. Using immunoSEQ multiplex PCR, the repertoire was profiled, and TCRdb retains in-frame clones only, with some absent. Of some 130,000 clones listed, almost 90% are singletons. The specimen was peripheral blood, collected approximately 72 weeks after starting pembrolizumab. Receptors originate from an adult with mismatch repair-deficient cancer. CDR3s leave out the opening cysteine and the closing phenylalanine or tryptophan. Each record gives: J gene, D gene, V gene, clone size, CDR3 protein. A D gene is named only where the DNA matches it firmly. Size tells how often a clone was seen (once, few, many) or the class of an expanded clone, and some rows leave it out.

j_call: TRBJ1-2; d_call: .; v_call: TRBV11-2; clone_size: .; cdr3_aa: ASSFGRTYGYT
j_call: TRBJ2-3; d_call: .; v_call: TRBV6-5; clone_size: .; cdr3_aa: ASSYRETDTQY
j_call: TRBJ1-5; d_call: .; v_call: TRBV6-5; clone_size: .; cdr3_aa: ASRGRTYGQPQH
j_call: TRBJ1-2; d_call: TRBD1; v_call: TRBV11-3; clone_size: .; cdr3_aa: ASSGGTEVTYDYGYT
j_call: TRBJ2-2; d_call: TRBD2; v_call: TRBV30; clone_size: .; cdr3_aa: AWSSTRTSGYTGELF
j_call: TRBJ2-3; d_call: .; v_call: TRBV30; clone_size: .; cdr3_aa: AWSYGGDTQY
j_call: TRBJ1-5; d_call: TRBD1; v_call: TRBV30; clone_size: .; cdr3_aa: AWEDRGPGQPQH
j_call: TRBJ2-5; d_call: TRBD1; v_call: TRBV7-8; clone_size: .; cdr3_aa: ASSLATGTGIETQY
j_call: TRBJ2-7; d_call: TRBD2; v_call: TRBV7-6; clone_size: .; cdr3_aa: ASSLETSGAYEQY
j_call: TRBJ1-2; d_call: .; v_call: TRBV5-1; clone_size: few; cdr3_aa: ASSSHGQGGYT
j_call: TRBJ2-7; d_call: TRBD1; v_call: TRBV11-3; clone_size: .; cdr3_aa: ASSIRTGSYEQY
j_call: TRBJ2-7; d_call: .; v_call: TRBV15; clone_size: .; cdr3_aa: ATSRDQRWEQY
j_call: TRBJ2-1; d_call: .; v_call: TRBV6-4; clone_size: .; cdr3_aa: ASSDSAGSGEQF
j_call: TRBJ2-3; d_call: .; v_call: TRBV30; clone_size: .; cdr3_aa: AWSVMEALVTDTQY
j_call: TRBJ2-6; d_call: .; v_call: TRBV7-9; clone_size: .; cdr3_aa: ASSFWGASGANVLT
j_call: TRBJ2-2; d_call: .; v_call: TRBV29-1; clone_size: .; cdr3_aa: SVLHTGELF
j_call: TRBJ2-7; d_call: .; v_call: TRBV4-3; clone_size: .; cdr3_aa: ASSLLGDYEQY
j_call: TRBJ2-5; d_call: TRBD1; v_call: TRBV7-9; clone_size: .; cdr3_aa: ASSRTGTGHETQY
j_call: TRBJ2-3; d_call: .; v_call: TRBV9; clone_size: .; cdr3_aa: ASSPGHNTDTQY
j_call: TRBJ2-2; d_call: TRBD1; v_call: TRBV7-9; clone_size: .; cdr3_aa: ASSFRQGANTGELF
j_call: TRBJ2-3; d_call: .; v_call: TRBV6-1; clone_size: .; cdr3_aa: ASWEPSTHTDTQY
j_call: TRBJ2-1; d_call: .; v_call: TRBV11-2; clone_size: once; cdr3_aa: ASSLGTSLRYEQF
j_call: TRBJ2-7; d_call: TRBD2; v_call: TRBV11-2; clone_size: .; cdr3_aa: ASSSLAGAAYEQY
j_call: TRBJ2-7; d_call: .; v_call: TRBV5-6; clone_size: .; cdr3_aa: ASSFGYEQY
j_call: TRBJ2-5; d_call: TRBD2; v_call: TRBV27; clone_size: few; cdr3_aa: ASSWVGLAGETQY
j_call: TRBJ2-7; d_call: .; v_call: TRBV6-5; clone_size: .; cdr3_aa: ASSYPGGEQY
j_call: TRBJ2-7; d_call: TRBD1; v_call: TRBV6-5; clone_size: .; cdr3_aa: ASSSTGSGYEQY
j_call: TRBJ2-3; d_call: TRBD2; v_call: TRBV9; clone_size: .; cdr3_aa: ASSVASSGSSTDTQY